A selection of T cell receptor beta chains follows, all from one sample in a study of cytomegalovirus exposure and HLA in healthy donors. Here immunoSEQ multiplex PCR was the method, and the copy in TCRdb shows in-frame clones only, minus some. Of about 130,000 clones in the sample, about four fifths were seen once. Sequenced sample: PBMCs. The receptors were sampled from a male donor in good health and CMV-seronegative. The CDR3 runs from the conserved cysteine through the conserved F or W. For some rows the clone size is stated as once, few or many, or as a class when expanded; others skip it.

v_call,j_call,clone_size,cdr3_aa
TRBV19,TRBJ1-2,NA,CASSIDRTPNYGYTF
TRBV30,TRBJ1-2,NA,CAWSEGQGYGYTF
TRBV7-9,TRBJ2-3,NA,CASSPILDRTDTQYF
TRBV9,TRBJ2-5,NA,CASSVGSSGGEETQYF
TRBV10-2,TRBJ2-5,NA,CASRASGGQETQYF
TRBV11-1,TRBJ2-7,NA,CASSRGTAREQYF
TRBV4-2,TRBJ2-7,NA,CASSPQAVTSGGAYEQYF
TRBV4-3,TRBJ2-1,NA,CASSQRRGHNEQFF
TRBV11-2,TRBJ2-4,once,CASGLAGKYIQYF
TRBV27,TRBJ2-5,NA,CASSLGGGHPWETQYF
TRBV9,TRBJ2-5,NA,CASSLGDRGIGETQYF
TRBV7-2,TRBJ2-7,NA,CASSLNLGLVYEQYF
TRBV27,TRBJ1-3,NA,CASSPGVSGNTIYF
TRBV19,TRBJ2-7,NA,CASRTDTYEQYF
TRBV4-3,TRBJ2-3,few,CASSQDRLAGDTQYF
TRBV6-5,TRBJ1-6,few,CASSYSRDTDSPLHF
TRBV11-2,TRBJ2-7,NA,CASSVGTEQYF
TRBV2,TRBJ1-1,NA,CASSDLRGRVEMGAFF
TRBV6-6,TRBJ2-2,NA,CASRRRDRLGGELFF
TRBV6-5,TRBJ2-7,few,CASRPGQGIYEQYF
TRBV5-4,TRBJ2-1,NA,CASSSGGAGENEQFF
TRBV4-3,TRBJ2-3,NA,CASSQDIERGGRDTQYF
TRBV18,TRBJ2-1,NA,CASSLLAGEHNEQFF
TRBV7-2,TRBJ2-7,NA,CASSPPLGAGSYEQYF
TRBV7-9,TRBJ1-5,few,CASSLDAGPWEPQHF
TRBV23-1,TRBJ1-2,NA,CASSQFRYGYTF